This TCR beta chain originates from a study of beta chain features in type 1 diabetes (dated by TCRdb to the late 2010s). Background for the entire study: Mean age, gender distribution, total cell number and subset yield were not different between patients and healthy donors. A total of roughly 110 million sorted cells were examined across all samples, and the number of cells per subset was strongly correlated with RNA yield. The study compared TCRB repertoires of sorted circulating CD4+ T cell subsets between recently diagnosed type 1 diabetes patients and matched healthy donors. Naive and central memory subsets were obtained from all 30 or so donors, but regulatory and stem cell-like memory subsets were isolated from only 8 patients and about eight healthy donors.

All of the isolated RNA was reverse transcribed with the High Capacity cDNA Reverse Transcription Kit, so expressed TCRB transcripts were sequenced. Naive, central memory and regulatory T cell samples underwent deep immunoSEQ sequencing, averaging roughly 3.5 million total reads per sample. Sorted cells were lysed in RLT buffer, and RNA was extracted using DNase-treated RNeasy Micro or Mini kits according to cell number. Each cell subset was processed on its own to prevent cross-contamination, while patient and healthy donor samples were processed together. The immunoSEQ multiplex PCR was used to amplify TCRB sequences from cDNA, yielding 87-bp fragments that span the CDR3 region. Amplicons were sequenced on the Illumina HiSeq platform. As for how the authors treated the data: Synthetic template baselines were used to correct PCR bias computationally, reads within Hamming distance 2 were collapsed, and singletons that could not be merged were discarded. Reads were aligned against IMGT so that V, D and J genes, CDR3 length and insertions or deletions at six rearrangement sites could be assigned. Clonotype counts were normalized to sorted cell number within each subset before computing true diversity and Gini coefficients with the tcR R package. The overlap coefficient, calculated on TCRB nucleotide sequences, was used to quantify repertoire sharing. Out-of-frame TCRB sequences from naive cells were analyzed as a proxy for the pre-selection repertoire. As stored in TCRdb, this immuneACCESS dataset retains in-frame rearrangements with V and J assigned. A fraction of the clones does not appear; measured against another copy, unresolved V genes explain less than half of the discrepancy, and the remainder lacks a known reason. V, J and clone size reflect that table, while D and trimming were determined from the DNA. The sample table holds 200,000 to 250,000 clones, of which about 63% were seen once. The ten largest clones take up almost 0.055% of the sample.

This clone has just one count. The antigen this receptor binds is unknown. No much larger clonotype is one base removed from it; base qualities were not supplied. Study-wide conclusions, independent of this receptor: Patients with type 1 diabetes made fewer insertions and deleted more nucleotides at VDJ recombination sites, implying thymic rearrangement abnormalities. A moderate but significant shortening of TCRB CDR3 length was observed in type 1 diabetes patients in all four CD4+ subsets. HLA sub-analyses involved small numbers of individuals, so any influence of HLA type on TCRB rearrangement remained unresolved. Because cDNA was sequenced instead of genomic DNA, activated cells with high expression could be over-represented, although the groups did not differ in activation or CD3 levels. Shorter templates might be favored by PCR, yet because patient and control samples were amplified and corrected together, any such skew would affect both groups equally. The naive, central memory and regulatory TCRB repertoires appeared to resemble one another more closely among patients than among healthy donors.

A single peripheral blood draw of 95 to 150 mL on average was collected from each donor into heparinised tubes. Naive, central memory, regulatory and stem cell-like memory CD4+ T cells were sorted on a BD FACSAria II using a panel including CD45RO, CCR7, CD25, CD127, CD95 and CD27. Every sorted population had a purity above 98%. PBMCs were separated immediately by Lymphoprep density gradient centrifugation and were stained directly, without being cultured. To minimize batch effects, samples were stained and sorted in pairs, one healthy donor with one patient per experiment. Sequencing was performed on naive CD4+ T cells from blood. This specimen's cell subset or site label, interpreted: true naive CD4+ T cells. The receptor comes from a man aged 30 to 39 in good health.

Read as DNA, the sequence is TGCGCCAGCAGCCCATCCGGGGGTGAAGAGACCCAGTACTTC. This codes for CASSPSGGEETQYF. The chain is encoded by TRBV5-1 joined to TRBJ2-5; the D region possibly corresponds to TRBD2 (6 bases align). There are 14 amino acids in the CDR3, from cysteine to phenylalanine inclusive. Of the read, only the CDR3 DNA is kept; its 42 bases are in frame from base 1. CDR1 and CDR2 were assigned from the germline V gene as SGHRS and YFSETQ. The junction carries 13 bases between V and J, which are trimmed by 4 bases and 3 bases respectively.